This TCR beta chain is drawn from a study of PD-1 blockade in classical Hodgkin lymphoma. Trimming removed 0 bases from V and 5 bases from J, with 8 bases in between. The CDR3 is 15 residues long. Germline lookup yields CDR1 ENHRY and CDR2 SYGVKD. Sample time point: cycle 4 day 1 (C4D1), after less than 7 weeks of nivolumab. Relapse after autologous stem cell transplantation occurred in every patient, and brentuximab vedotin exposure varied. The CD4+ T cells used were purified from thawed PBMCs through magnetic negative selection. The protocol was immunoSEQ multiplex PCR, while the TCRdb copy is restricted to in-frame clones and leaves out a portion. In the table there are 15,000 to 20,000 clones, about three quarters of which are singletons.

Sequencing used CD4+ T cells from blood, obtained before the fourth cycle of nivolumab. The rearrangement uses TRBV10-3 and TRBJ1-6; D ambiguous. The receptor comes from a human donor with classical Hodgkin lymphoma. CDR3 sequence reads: CAISESGDNNSPLHF. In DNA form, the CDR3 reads TGTGCCATCAGTGAGTCGGGTGACAATAATTCACCCCTCCACTTT.